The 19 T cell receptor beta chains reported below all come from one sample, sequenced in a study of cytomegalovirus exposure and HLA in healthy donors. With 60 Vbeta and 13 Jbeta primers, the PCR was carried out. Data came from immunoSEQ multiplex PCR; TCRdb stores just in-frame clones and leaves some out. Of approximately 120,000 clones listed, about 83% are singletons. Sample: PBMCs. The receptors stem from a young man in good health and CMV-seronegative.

The CDR3 bases are TGTGCCAGCCCTCCCCGAGCGGGAGTTATTAATGAGCAGTTCTTC. Translating gives CASPPRAGVINEQFF. The rearrangement uses TRBV14 and TRBJ2-1, with 8 bases that match TRBD2. The CDR3 consists of 15 residues. Losses at the gene ends were 8 bases for V and 7 bases for J; bases not matched to a gene: 13. Per the germline V gene, CDR1 is SGHDN and CDR2 is FVKESK.

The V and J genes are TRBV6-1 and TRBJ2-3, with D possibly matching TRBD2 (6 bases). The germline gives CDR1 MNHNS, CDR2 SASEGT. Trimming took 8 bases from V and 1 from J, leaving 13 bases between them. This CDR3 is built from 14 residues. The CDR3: CASVWASGTDTQYF. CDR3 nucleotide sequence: TGTGCCAGCGTTTGGGCTAGCGGCACAGATACGCAGTATTTT.

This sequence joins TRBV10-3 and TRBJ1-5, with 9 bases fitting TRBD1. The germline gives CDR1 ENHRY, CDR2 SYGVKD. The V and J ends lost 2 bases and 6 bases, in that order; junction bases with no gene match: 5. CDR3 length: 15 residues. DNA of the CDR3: TGTGCCATCAGTGAGGCGACAGGGGGAGGTCAGCCCCAGCATTTT. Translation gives CAISEATGGGQPQHF.

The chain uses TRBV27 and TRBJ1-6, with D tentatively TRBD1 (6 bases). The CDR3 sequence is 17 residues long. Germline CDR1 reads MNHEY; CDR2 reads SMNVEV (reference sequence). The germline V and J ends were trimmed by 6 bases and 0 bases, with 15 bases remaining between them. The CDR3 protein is CASSPGTSTSYNSPLHF. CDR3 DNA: TGTGCCAGCAGCCCCGGGACATCTACCTCCTATAATTCACCCCTCCACTTT.

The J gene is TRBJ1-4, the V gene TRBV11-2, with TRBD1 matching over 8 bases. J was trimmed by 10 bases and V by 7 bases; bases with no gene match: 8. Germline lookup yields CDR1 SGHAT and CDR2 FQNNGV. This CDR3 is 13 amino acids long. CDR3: CASTLLQGGKLFF. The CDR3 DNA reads TGTGCCAGCACCCTTTTACAGGGGGGAAAACTGTTTTTT.

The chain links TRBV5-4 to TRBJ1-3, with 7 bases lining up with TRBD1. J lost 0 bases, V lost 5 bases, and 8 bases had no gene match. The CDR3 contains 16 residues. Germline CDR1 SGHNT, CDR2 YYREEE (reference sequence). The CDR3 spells CASSSRQGGSGNTIYF. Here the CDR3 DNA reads TGTGCCAGCAGTAGTCGGCAGGGGGGCTCTGGAAACACCATATATTTT.

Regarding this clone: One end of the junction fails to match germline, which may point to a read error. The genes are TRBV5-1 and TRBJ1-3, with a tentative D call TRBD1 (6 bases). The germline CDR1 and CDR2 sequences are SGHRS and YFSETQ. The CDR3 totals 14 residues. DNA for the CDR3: TGCGCCGGCAGCTCCGGGGGGGCGGGAAACACCATGTATTTT. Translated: CAGSSGGAGNTMYF.

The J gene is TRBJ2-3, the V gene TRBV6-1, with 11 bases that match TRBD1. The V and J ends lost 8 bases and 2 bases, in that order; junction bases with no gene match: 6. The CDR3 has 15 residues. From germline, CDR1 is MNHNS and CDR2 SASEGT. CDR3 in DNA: TGTGCCAGCGCCTGGACAGGGGGCCTCACAGATACGCAGTATTTT. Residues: CASAWTGGLTDTQYF.

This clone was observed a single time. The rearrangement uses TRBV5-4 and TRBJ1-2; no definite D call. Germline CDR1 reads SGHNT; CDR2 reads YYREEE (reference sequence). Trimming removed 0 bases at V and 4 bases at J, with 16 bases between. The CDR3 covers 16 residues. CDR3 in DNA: TGTGCCAGCAGCTTGGCCACCGGGTCCCAGTCCTATGGCTACACCTTC. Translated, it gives CASSLATGSQSYGYTF.

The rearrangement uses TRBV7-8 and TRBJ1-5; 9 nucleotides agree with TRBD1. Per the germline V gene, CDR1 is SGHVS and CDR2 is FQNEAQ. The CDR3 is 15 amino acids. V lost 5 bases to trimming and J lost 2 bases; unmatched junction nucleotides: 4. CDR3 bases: TGTGCCAGCAGCCAGGGACAGGGAGGCAATCAGCCCCAGCATTTT. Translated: CASSQGQGGNQPQHF.

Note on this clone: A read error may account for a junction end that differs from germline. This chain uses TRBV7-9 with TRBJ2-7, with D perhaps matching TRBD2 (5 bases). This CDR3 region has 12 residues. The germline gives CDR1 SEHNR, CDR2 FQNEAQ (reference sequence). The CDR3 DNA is TGTTCCAGCAGCTTAGCGTTCGACGAGCAGTACTTC. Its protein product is CSSSLAFDEQYF.

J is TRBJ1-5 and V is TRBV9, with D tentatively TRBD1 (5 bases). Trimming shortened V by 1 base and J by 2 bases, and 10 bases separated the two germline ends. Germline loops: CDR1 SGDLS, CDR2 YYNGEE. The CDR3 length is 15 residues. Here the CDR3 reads CASSVSDRRNQPQHF. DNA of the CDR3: TGTGCCAGCAGCGTATCTGACAGACGCAATCAGCCCCAGCATTTT.

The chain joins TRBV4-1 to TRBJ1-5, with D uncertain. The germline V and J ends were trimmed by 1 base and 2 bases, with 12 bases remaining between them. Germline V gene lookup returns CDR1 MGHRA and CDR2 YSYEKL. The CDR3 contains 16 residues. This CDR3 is CASSQGPGVGNQPQHF. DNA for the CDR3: TGCGCCAGCAGCCAAGGTCCCGGGGTCGGCAATCAGCCCCAGCATTTT.

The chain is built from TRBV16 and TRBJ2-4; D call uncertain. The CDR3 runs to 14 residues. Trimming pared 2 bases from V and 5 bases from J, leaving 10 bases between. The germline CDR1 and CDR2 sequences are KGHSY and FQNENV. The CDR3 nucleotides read TGTGCCAGCAGCCAACAAAGACGGGAAAACATTCAGTACTTC. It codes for CASSQQRRENIQYF.

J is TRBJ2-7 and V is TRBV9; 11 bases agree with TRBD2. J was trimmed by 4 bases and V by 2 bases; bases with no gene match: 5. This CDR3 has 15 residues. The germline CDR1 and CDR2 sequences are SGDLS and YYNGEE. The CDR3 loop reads CASSVGTSGEYEQYF. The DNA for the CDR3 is TGTGCCAGCAGCGTCGGGACTAGCGGAGAATACGAGCAGTACTTC.

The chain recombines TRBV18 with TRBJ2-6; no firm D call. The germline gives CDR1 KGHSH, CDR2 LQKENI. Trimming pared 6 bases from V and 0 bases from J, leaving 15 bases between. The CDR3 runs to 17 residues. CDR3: CASSRTSDNSGANVLTF. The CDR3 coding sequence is TGTGCCAGCTCCCGAACCAGTGACAACTCTGGGGCCAACGTCCTGACTTTC.

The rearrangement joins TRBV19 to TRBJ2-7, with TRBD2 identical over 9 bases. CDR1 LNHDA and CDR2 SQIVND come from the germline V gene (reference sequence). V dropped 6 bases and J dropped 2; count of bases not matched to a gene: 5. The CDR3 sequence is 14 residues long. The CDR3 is CASRNSGGAYEQYF. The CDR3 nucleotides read TGTGCCAGTAGAAATAGCGGGGGAGCCTACGAGCAGTACTTC.

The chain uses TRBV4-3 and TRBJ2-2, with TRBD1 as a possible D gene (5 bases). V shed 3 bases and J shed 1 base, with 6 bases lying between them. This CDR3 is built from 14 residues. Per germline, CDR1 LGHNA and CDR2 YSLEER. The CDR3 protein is CASSHQGNTGELFF. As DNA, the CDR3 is TGCGCCAGCAGCCATCAGGGGAACACCGGGGAGCTGTTTTTT.

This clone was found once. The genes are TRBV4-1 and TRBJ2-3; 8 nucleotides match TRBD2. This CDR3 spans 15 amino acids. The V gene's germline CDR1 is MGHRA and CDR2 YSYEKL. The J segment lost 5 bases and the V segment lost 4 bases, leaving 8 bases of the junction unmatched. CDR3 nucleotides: TGCGCCAGCAGCCCCCGAGCGGGAGCAGGAGATACGCAGTATTTT. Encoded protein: CASSPRAGAGDTQYF.